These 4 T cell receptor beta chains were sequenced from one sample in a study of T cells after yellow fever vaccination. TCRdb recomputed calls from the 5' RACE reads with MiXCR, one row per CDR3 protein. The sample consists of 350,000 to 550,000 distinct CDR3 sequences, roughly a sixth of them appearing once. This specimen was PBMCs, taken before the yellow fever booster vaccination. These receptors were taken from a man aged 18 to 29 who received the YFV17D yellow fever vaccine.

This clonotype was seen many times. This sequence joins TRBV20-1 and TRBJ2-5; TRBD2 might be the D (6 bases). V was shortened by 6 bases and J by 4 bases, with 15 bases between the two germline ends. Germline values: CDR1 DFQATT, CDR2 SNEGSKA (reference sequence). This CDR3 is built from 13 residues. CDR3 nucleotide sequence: TGCAGTGCCTTTATCCGGGGAGGAGAGACCCAGTACTTC. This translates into CSAFIRGGETQYF.

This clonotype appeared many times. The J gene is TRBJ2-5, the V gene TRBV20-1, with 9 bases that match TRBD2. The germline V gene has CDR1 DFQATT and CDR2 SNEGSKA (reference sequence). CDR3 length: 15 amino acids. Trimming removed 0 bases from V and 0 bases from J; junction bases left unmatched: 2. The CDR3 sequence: CSAREASGDQETQYF. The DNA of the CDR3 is TGCAGTGCTAGAGAGGCTAGCGGGGACCAAGAGACCCAGTACTTC.

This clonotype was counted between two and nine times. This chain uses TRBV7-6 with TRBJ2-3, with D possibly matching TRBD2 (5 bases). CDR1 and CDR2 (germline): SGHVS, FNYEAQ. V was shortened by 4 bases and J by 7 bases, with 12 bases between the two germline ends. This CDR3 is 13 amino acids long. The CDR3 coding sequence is TGTGCCAGCAGCTCCAGTAGGGAGAATACGCAGTATTTT. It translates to CASSSSRENTQYF.

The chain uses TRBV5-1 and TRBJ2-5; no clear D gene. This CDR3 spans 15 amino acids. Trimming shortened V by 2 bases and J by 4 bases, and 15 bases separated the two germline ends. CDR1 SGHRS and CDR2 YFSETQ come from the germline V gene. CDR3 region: CASSLGLEVGETQYF. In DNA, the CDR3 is TGCGCCAGCAGCTTAGGCCTAGAGGTGGGAGAGACCCAGTACTTC.